These 9 T cell receptor beta chains were all obtained from the same sample, sequenced in a study of cytomegalovirus exposure and HLA in healthy donors. Use of 60 Vbeta and 13 Jbeta primers characterized the PCR. The data were produced by immunoSEQ multiplex PCR, yet TCRdb's version contains in-frame clones alone and is incomplete. The data show fewer than 110,000 clones, under 85% seen once. The sample was PBMCs. These receptors were obtained from a man aged 35-49 years in good health and CMV-seronegative.

This clone appeared once. The gene calls are TRBV19 and TRBJ1-6, with D perhaps TRBD1 (6 bases). The CDR3 is 13 amino acids. CDR1 is LNHDA and CDR2 is SQIVND in the germline V gene (reference sequence). V was trimmed by 8 bases and J by 5 bases, leaving 10 bases between them. In nucleotides, the CDR3 is TGTGCCAGTGCCGGGACAAATAATTCACCCCTCCACTTT. Translated: CASAGTNNSPLHF. The full variable domain, with the rest looked up from reference TRBV19 and TRBJ1-6, is DGGITQSPKYLFRKEGQNVTLSCEQNLNHDAMYWYRQDPGQGLRLIYYSQIVNDFQKGDIAEGYSVSREKKESFPLTVTSAQKNPTAFYLCASAGTNNSPLHFGNGTRLTVT.

CDR3 in amino acids: CASSLGQGGNSPLHF. CDR3 bases: TGCGCCAGCAGCTTAGGACAGGGGGGGAATTCACCCCTCCACTTT. The chain uses TRBV5-1 and TRBJ1-6; 10 bases line up with TRBD1. The CDR3 runs to 15 residues. The ends lost 2 bases at V and 7 bases at J; junction bases unmatched: 3. Germline CDR1 is SGHRS and CDR2 is YFSETQ.

J is TRBJ1-1 and V is TRBV5-1; 7 nucleotides agree with TRBD1. Germline values: CDR1 SGHRS, CDR2 YFSETQ. This CDR3 comprises 15 residues. Trimming removed 1 base from V and 3 bases from J; junction bases left unmatched: 6. In DNA form, the CDR3 reads TGCGCCAGCAGCTTGCAAGGGGGCCAGGACACTGAAGCTTTCTTT. Protein product: CASSLQGGQDTEAFF.

The chain recombines TRBV5-4 with TRBJ1-2; D unresolved. The CDR3 has 14 amino acids. Germline CDR1 is SGHNT and CDR2 is YYREEE (reference sequence). Trimming shortened V by 4 bases and J by 4 bases, and 14 bases separated the two germline ends. CDR3 protein: CASSKAGRGYGYTF. In nucleotides, the CDR3 is TGTGCCAGCAGCAAGGCGGGGAGAGGCTATGGCTACACCTTC.

The V gene is TRBV6-6, the J gene TRBJ2-4, with a possible D match to TRBD2 (5 bases). Germline lookup yields CDR1 MNHNY and CDR2 SVGAGI (reference sequence). V lost 3 bases and J 1 base, leaving 10 bases between the germline ends. The CDR3 runs to 15 residues. The CDR3 DNA is TGTGCCAGCAGTTATGAGGGTGGGGCCAAAAACATTCAGTACTTC. Its protein is CASSYEGGAKNIQYF.

This rearrangement joins TRBV10-2 to TRBJ2-7; D is unclear. V was cut by 10 bases and J by 1 base, with 8 bases left in between. The CDR3 length is 11 residues. Germline values: CDR1 WSHSY, CDR2 SAAADI. The DNA of the CDR3 is TGCGCCACGACATCTTCCTACGAGCAGTACTTC. This sequence encodes CATTSSYEQYF.

The J gene is TRBJ2-1, the V gene TRBV10-2; D unclear. This CDR3 is built from 11 residues. Per the germline V gene, CDR1 is WSHSY and CDR2 is SAAADI. V dropped 6 bases and J dropped 5 bases, with 5 bases sitting between them. CDR3 amino acids: CASRADNEQFF. CDR3 DNA: TGCGCCAGCAGGGCAGACAATGAGCAGTTCTTC.

CDR3 DNA: TGTGCCAGCAGCCAATTCCCGGGGGGCGTCTCCTACAATGAGCAGTTCTTC. This sequence encodes CASSQFPGGVSYNEQFF. This chain links TRBV7-2 with TRBJ2-1; possible D gene TRBD2, 7 bases. V was cut by 5 bases and J by 0 bases, with 17 bases left in between. The length of the CDR3 is 17 residues. Per the germline V gene, CDR1 is SGHTA and CDR2 is FQGNSA.

The chain couples TRBV25-1 to TRBJ1-2, with 8 bases lining up with TRBD1. With 6 bases clipped from V and 4 bases from J, the junction kept 4 bases outside the gene matches. Germline values: CDR1 MGHDK, CDR2 SYGVNS. This CDR3 region has 13 residues. In DNA, the CDR3 is TGTGCCAGCAGCCGGGACAGGTCCTATGGCTACACCTTC. Its translation is CASSRDRSYGYTF.